This TCR beta chain was observed in a study of blood T cells in healthy people across ages. The CDR3 loop spans 14 amino acids. The germline gives CDR1 MNHNY, CDR2 SVGAGI (reference sequence). V was trimmed by 11 bases and J by 4 bases, leaving 20 bases between them. In regard to this clonotype: The antigen is unknown.

Drawing of peripheral blood yielded about 10 milliliters from each donor. Total RNA amounts of at least 5 micrograms were extracted per sample. The study's findings and limits: The lack of PBMC sorting stopped any conclusive naive versus antigen-experienced comparison. Age brought a roughly linear fall in TCR beta diversity measured per million T cells.

Using a J-beta primer mix together with a sample-barcoded 5' primer, a second PCR was run for about 6 to 12 cycles. MiXCR, run by TCRdb on the 5' RACE reads, gives a single entry per CDR3 protein. The table has over 1.5 million distinct CDR3 sequences, just under 50% seen once. The specimen was blood. The chain recombines TRBV6-6 with TRBJ1-2, with D perhaps matching TRBD1 (5 bases). The TCR sequence derives from a woman aged 40 to 50 in good health. The CDR3 here is CASSLGIGGYGYTF. CDR3 DNA sequence: TGTGCCTCCTCCCTTGGGATCGGGGGCTATGGCTACACCTTC.